This entry lists 31 T cell receptor beta chains sequenced from one sample in a study of blood T cell repertoires in COVID-19. Libraries were prepared by immunoSEQ multiplex PCR; TCRdb keeps only in-frame clonotypes and omits some of them. The sample records some 190,000 clones, 88% being singletons. Sequenced input: peripheral blood. The receptors were gathered from a young man with active or convalescent COVID-19.

The V gene is TRBV19, the J gene TRBJ1-5; tentatively, D is TRBD1 (6 bases). This CDR3 has 13 amino acids. Germline V gene lookup returns CDR1 LNHDA and CDR2 SQIVND (reference sequence). V was shortened by 5 bases and J by 2 bases, with 7 bases between the two germline ends. This CDR3 reads CASSYRGNQPQHF. DNA for the CDR3: TGTGCCAGTAGTTACAGGGGCAATCAGCCCCAGCATTTT.

This chain joins TRBV7-8 and TRBJ1-4; weak D call: TRBD1 (6 bases). This CDR3 is 15 amino acids long. The V gene's germline CDR1 is SGHVS and CDR2 FQNEAQ. Trimming stripped 0 bases from V and 5 bases from J, with 10 bases between. The CDR3 protein is CASSLAGTRNEKLFF. CDR3 nucleotides: TGTGCCAGCAGCTTAGCAGGGACACGAAATGAAAAACTGTTTTTT.

The chain employs TRBV4-1 and TRBJ1-5; 9 bases are a match to TRBD1. This CDR3 has 22 amino acids. V lost 4 bases to trimming and J lost 3 bases; unmatched junction nucleotides: 25. Per germline, CDR1 MGHRA and CDR2 YSYEKL. The CDR3 DNA reads TGCGCCAGCAGCCCAAATGGGCCGACTCGATCTGGGACAGGGCGGCTCAATCAGCCCCAGCATTTT. Amino acid sequence: CASSPNGPTRSGTGRLNQPQHF.

The V call is TRBV25-1, the J call TRBJ2-7; tentative D call: TRBD2 (6 bases). Looked up from germline, CDR1 is MGHDK and CDR2 is SYGVNS. V shed 4 bases and J shed 2 bases, with 12 bases lying between them. The CDR3 contains 14 residues. The CDR3, as DNA: TGTGCCAGCAGTGTGGGACTGGACGCCTACGAGCAGTACTTC. Translating gives CASSVGLDAYEQYF.

Here the CDR3 reads CASSPTGGGNTIYF. The CDR3, as DNA: TGTGCCAGCAGCCCGACGGGTGGGGGAAACACCATATATTTT. The rearrangement joins TRBV9 to TRBJ1-3; D call uncertain. The CDR3 is made up of 14 amino acids. Germline V gene sequence: CDR1 SGDLS, CDR2 YYNGEE. V was shortened by 4 bases and J by 4 bases, with 12 bases between the two germline ends.

This clone was seen only once. This chain connects TRBV12-3 or TRBV12-4 to TRBJ2-2; no definite D call. CDR3 length: 12 amino acids. Trimming took 6 bases from V and 8 from J, leaving 10 bases between them. The CDR3 sequence: CASRALSGELFF. The CDR3 region has the DNA TGTGCCAGCAGAGCACTATCGGGGGAGCTGTTTTTT.

The chain uses TRBV11-1 and TRBJ2-2, with no clear D. CDR3 length: 14 amino acids. Trimming removed 1 base from V and 1 base from J, with 4 bases in between. The germline V gene encodes CDR1 SGHAT and CDR2 FQDESV (reference sequence). This CDR3 is CASSLGENTGELFF. In DNA, the CDR3 is TGTGCCAGCAGCTTAGGAGAGAACACCGGGGAGCTGTTTTTT.

The chain is built from TRBV19 and TRBJ2-1; tentatively, D is TRBD2 (6 bases). The CDR3 spans 16 residues. V lost 7 bases and J lost 0, with 16 bases in between. Germline CDR1 is LNHDA and CDR2 is SQIVND (reference sequence). CDR3 bases: TGTGCCAGTACCGCCGGGACTGTGAGCTCCTACAATGAGCAGTTCTTC. It translates to CASTAGTVSSYNEQFF. Combining the CDR3 with reference TRBV19 and TRBJ2-1 gives the whole variable domain DGGITQSPKYLFRKEGQNVTLSCEQNLNHDAMYWYRQDPGQGLRLIYYSQIVNDFQKGDIAEGYSVSREKKESFPLTVTSAQKNPTAFYLCASTAGTVSSYNEQFFGPGTRLTVL.

The genes are TRBV27 and TRBJ1-6, with D possibly matching TRBD1 (5 bases). The germline CDR1 and CDR2 sequences are MNHEY and SMNVEV (reference sequence). Trimming took 8 bases from V and 7 from J, leaving 15 bases between them. The CDR3 totals 14 residues. CDR3 sequence (DNA): TGTGCCAGCGGTCTCAGGGTACGGAATTCACCCCTCCACTTT. It yields the protein CASGLRVRNSPLHF.

The chain has TRBV4-1 and TRBJ2-1; TRBD2 agrees at 14 bases. CDR3 length: 19 residues. With V trimmed by 3 bases and J by 7 bases, 14 bases remained unmatched. Per the germline V gene, CDR1 is MGHRA and CDR2 is YSYEKL. In DNA, the CDR3 is TGCGCCAGCAGCCACGGGACTAGCGGGAGAAGTGTGTTTGTTAATGAGCAGTTCTTC. It encodes CASSHGTSGRSVFVNEQFF.

V is TRBV28 and J is TRBJ1-1; D might be TRBD1 (5 bases). With 7 bases removed from V and 1 base from J, the gap between germline ends came to 10 bases. CDR1 is MDHEN and CDR2 is SYDVKM in the germline V gene. This CDR3 has 13 amino acids. This CDR3 is CASTNGGNTEAFF. The CDR3 nucleotides are TGTGCCAGCACGAACGGGGGGAACACTGAAGCTTTCTTT.

The chain couples TRBV19 to TRBJ2-1, with 7 bases lining up with TRBD2. Trimming cost V 1 base and J 10 bases; bases outside gene matches: 7. CDR3 size: 14 residues. Per germline, CDR1 LNHDA and CDR2 SQIVND (reference sequence). Written as DNA, the CDR3 is TGTGCCAGTAGTATAGTCGGCGGGAGTGGCGAGCAGTTCTTC. Its translation is CASSIVGGSGEQFF.

V and J are TRBV4-3 and TRBJ1-2; TRBD1 is a possible D gene (5 bases). The V end was cut by 0 bases, the J end by 5 bases, with 13 bases between. This CDR3 contains 15 residues. CDR1 is LGHNA, CDR2 YSLEER, per germline. CDR3 in amino acids: CASSQDGGGRYGYTF. CDR3 nucleotide sequence: TGCGCCAGCAGCCAAGATGGTGGGGGGAGGTATGGCTACACCTTC.

The gene calls are TRBV6-5 and TRBJ1-3; the match to TRBD1 covers 7 bases. Germline CDR1 is MNHEY and CDR2 is SVGAGI. Germline trimming cut 5 bases from V and 3 bases from J; bases unmatched to any gene: 7. The CDR3 runs to 15 residues. In DNA form, the CDR3 reads TGTGCCAGCAGTATGGGACAGTCACTTGGAAACACCATATATTTT. Protein product: CASSMGQSLGNTIYF.

There are a few counts of this clone. The chain couples TRBV4-1 to TRBJ2-3, with 7 bases fitting TRBD2. This CDR3 has 16 residues. The V and J ends lost 2 bases and 0 bases, in that order; junction bases with no gene match: 5. The germline V gene has CDR1 MGHRA and CDR2 YSYEKL. CDR3 coding DNA: TGCGCCAGCAGCCAAACTGAGCGGGGTAGCACAGATACGCAGTATTTT. As protein: CASSQTERGSTDTQYF.

This clone was detected once. The chain carries TRBV5-1 and TRBJ1-1; D remains ambiguous. Germline CDR1 SGHRS, CDR2 YFSETQ. The CDR3 sequence is 13 residues long. The V and J ends lost 0 bases and 4 bases respectively, with 7 bases between them. The CDR3 nucleotides are TGCGCCAGCAGCTTGGTCAGTACCACTGAAGCTTTCTTT. Residues: CASSLVSTTEAFF.

This clone has more than one count but fewer than ten. The chain combines TRBV28 with TRBJ2-3; no definite D call. Germline V gives CDR1 MDHEN, CDR2 SYDVKM. The CDR3 loop spans 14 amino acids. The germline V and J ends were trimmed by 3 bases and 1 base, with 8 bases remaining between them. CDR3 sequence (DNA): TGTGCCAGCAGTTTCGTGGCGGGCACAGATACGCAGTATTTT. Its translation: CASSFVAGTDTQYF.

CDR3 sequence reads: CASSMTGVGGYTF. CDR3 sequence (DNA): TGTGCCAGCAGTATGACAGGGGTTGGCGGCTACACCTTC. J is TRBJ1-2 and V is TRBV6-4; 8 bases map to TRBD1. Germline assignment: CDR1 MRHNA and CDR2 SNTAGT. The CDR3 is made up of 13 amino acids. The V gene end was trimmed by 5 bases and the J gene end by 8 bases; junction bases not matched to a gene: 7.

The CDR3 DNA reads as TGTGCCAGCAGAAGGACAGGGGTGAACACTGAAGCTTTCTTT. As protein: CASRRTGVNTEAFF. This chain connects TRBV25-1 to TRBJ1-1; 9 positions match TRBD1. V trimming: 6 bases; J trimming: 0 bases; junction bases outside the gene matches: 2. The CDR3 totals 14 residues. Germline V gives CDR1 MGHDK, CDR2 SYGVNS.

V gene TRBV12-3 or TRBV12-4 combines with J gene TRBJ2-3; D not resolved. The CDR3 has 13 amino acids. V dropped 3 bases and J dropped 10 bases, with 14 bases sitting between them. CDR3 protein: CASSLWSTESQYF. The CDR3, as DNA: TGTGCCAGCAGTTTGTGGTCCACAGAGTCGCAGTATTTT.

This chain uses TRBV29-1 with TRBJ2-7; TRBD2 agrees at 9 bases. Trimming removed 4 bases from V and 2 bases from J; junction bases left unmatched: 6. Germline CDR1 SQVTM, CDR2 ANQGSEA. The CDR3 spans 14 residues. CDR3 DNA: TGCAGCGTTGCTGGGGGACTAGCCGCCTACGAGCAGTACTTC. Protein: CSVAGGLAAYEQYF.

The rearrangement uses TRBV4-1 and TRBJ2-7; 8 bases match TRBD1. The length of the CDR3 is 13 residues. Germline CDR1 is MGHRA and CDR2 is YSYEKL. V lost 4 bases and J lost 6; bases outside the gene matches: 5. CDR3 residues: CASSRGQGFEQYF. The CDR3, as DNA: TGCGCCAGCAGCCGCGGACAGGGATTCGAGCAGTACTTC.

The CDR3 is CASSLGGGDYGYTF. The CDR3 DNA follows: TGCGCCAGCAGCTTGGGAGGGGGCGACTATGGCTACACCTTC. This chain joins TRBV5-1 and TRBJ1-2, with TRBD1 matching over 7 bases. The J segment lost 3 bases and the V segment lost 0 bases, leaving 2 bases of the junction unmatched. From germline, CDR1 is SGHRS and CDR2 YFSETQ. The CDR3 spans 14 residues.

This sequence joins TRBV7-2 and TRBJ2-2, with D perhaps TRBD1 (6 bases). Germline V lookup: CDR1 SGHTA, CDR2 FQGNSA. CDR3 size: 15 residues. V was cut by 3 bases and J by 6 bases, with 14 bases left in between. The CDR3 nucleotides are TGTGCCAGCAGCTTCCAGGGGTTTTATGCCGGGGAGCTGTTTTTT. Translated, it gives CASSFQGFYAGELFF.

DNA for the CDR3: TGTGCCAGTAGTATCGGTTCGGACTCGCCTGGCTACACCTTC. Encoded protein: CASSIGSDSPGYTF. The V call is TRBV19, the J call TRBJ1-2; D uncertain. Trimming removed 3 bases from V and 7 bases from J, with 15 bases in between. Germline V gives CDR1 LNHDA, CDR2 SQIVND (reference sequence). CDR3 length equals 14 residues.

The chain has TRBV30 and TRBJ1-2, with 9 bases matching TRBD1. The CDR3 runs to 13 residues. V was pared by 2 bases and J by 6 bases, with 4 bases of the junction left unmatched. Germline CDR1 reads GTSNPN; CDR2 reads SVGIG (reference sequence). The CDR3 protein is CAWSRGQGNGYTF. DNA for the CDR3: TGTGCCTGGAGTCGAGGACAGGGGAATGGCTACACCTTC.

This chain joins TRBV3-1 (or the pseudogene TRBV3-2) and TRBJ1-2; 10 bases fit TRBD1. Per germline, CDR1 LGHDT and CDR2 YNNKEL (reference sequence). The CDR3 loop spans 14 amino acids. The V segment lost 0 bases and the J segment 5 bases; nucleotides outside the gene matches: 0. CDR3 DNA: TGTGCCAGCAGCCAAGAGGACAGGGGGTATGGCTACACCTTC. This translates into CASSQEDRGYGYTF.

Here the CDR3 reads CASSLLRWGPGEKLFF. CDR3 DNA sequence: TGTGCCAGCAGCCTCCTCCGGTGGGGGCCTGGTGAAAAACTGTTTTTT. The chain links TRBV5-6 to TRBJ1-4; a weak D match, TRBD1 (6 bases). The ends were cut back, 4 bases at V and 7 bases at J, with 20 bases in the middle. From germline, CDR1 is SGHDT and CDR2 YYEEEE. CDR3 length: 16 amino acids.

The DNA of the CDR3 is TGTGCCAGCAGCTTTACAGGGGCCGGGGAGGCAAACACTGAAGCTTTCTTT. This translates into CASSFTGAGEANTEAFF. The V call is TRBV5-4, the J call TRBJ1-1, with 7 bases that match TRBD1. V trimming: 2 bases; J trimming: 2 bases; junction bases outside the gene matches: 12. This CDR3 has 17 residues. Germline CDR1 and CDR2: SGHNT and YYREEE (reference sequence).

The chain is built from TRBV15 and TRBJ2-3; perhaps TRBD2 as D (6 bases). Germline-derived CDR1 and CDR2 are LNHNV and YYDKDF (reference sequence). The CDR3 is made up of 15 amino acids. V shed 5 bases and J shed 6 bases, with 18 bases lying between them. As DNA, the CDR3 is TGTGCCACCAGCGTCGGGACTCACATGGGGGATACGCAGTATTTT. Its protein product is CATSVGTHMGDTQYF.

The rearrangement joins TRBV7-8 to TRBJ2-7; the D gene is possibly TRBD1 (6 bases). Germline-derived CDR1 and CDR2 are SGHVS and FQNEAQ. Trimming stripped 4 bases from V and 6 bases from J, with 16 bases between. CDR3 size: 14 residues. Here the CDR3 reads CASSSLAGVGEQYF. Written as DNA, the CDR3 is TGTGCCAGCAGCTCCTTGGCAGGGGTCGGCGAGCAGTACTTC. The complete variable domain, with remaining parts taken from reference TRBV7-8 and TRBJ2-7, reads GAGVSQSPRYKVAKRGQDVALRCDPISGHVSLFWYQQALGQGPEFLTYFQNEAQLDKSGLPSDRFFAERPEGSVSTLKIQRTQQEDSAVYLCASSSLAGVGEQYFGPGTRLTVT.